These 30 T cell receptor beta chains were all obtained from the same sample, sequenced in a study of blood T cell repertoires in COVID-19. Data came from immunoSEQ multiplex PCR; TCRdb stores just in-frame clones and leaves some out. The sample lists 390,000 or so clones; 90% were seen once. Material: peripheral blood. Every receptor here comes from a man aged 18 to 30 with active or convalescent COVID-19.

The genes are TRBV4-1 and TRBJ2-7, with 9 bases aligning to TRBD1. Germline V gives CDR1 MGHRA, CDR2 YSYEKL. J gave up 4 bases and V 4 bases, and 8 bases lay outside the gene matches. The CDR3 spans 15 residues. The CDR3: CASSLRTGDNYEQYF. The CDR3 DNA is TGCGCCAGCAGCCTAAGGACAGGGGATAATTACGAGCAGTACTTC.

The V and J genes are TRBV19 and TRBJ1-5; no clear D gene. Germline CDR1 reads LNHDA; CDR2 reads SQIVND (reference sequence). V lost 3 bases to trimming and J lost 5 bases, with 8 bases between them. This CDR3 has 13 amino acids. The CDR3 coding sequence is TGTGCCAGTAGTATCTATCCGGATCAGCCCCAGCATTTT. Its translation is CASSIYPDQPQHF.

The chain combines TRBV20-1 with TRBJ2-7, with 9 bases fitting TRBD1. CDR1 and CDR2 from the germline V gene are DFQATT and SNEGSKA (reference sequence). The J segment lost 4 bases and the V segment lost 3 bases, leaving 4 bases of the junction unmatched. CDR3 length equals 13 residues. The CDR3 nucleotides are TGCAGTGCTAGTGGGACAGGGAAATACGAGCAGTACTTC. Protein: CSASGTGKYEQYF.

The chain couples TRBV29-1 to TRBJ1-1; D remains unclear. V dropped 7 bases and J dropped 4 bases, with 10 bases sitting between them. The CDR3 totals 11 residues. Per germline, CDR1 SQVTM and CDR2 ANQGSEA. CDR3 residues: CSAAEGTEAFF. CDR3 nucleotides: TGCAGCGCCGCGGAGGGCACTGAAGCTTTCTTT.

The genes are TRBV19 and TRBJ2-3; possible D gene TRBD2, 5 bases. This CDR3 has 14 amino acids. V shed 4 bases and J shed 0 bases, with 8 bases lying between them. Germline V CDR1 and CDR2: LNHDA, SQIVND (reference sequence). CDR3 DNA sequence: TGTGCCAGTAGTAACGAGGGAAGCACAGATACGCAGTATTTT. It translates to CASSNEGSTDTQYF.

The chain is built from TRBV5-8 and TRBJ2-5, with D unresolved. CDR1 is SGHTS and CDR2 is YDEGEE in the germline V gene. This CDR3 spans 12 amino acids. The V end was cut by 0 bases, the J end by 5 bases, with 5 bases between. CDR3 protein: CASSLARETQYF. The CDR3 DNA is TGTGCCAGCAGCTTGGCCAGGGAGACCCAGTACTTC. Together with reference TRBV5-8 and TRBJ2-5, the CDR3 gives the full variable domain: EAGVTQSPTHLIKTRGQQATLRCSPISGHTSVYWYQQALGLGLQFLLWYDEGEERNRGNFPPRFSGRQFPNYSSELNVNALELEDSALYLCASSLARETQYFGPGTRLLVL.

The gene calls are TRBV2 and TRBJ1-5; TRBD1 matches 7 bases. After removal of 0 bases from V and 7 bases from J, the junction contained 12 bases not matched to a gene. The germline gives CDR1 SNHLY, CDR2 FYNNEI. This CDR3 region has 17 residues. CDR3 loop: CASSEAQEGTGAQPQHF. As DNA, the CDR3 is TGTGCCAGCAGTGAAGCCCAGGAGGGAACAGGGGCCCAGCCCCAGCATTTT.

This clone was picked up one time. The chain links TRBV11-1 to TRBJ2-1, with 12 bases matching TRBD2. V was pared by 5 bases and J by 7 bases, with 6 bases of the junction left unmatched. CDR1 SGHAT and CDR2 FQDESV come from the germline V gene (reference sequence). The CDR3 runs to 15 residues. The CDR3 reads CASSMTSGGYNEQFF. CDR3 nucleotides: TGTGCCAGCAGCATGACTAGCGGGGGATATAATGAGCAGTTCTTC.

Only one count was recorded for this clone. The V and J genes are TRBV13 and TRBJ2-5, with D possibly being TRBD2 (6 bases). CDR1 is PRHDT and CDR2 is FYEKMQ in the germline V gene (reference sequence). Trimming cost V 5 bases and J 0 bases, with 13 bases left between them. The CDR3 is made up of 15 amino acids. DNA for the CDR3: TGTGCCAGCAGCCCCCTTCGGGGGTACCAAGAGACCCAGTACTTC. Translated, it gives CASSPLRGYQETQYF.

This clone was picked up one time. The V call is TRBV5-1, the J call TRBJ2-7; tentatively, D is TRBD1 (5 bases). Germline V gives CDR1 SGHRS, CDR2 YFSETQ. The CDR3 sequence is 14 residues long. V was cut by 2 bases and J by 1 base, with 10 bases left in between. The CDR3 coding sequence is TGCGCCAGCAGCTTAGGCGACAGTTCCTACGAGCAGTACTTC. This encodes CASSLGDSSYEQYF.

Only one count was recorded for this clone. This rearrangement joins TRBV29-1 to TRBJ1-5; no firm D call. The CDR3 is 12 amino acids. From germline, CDR1 is SQVTM and CDR2 ANQGSEA. V was cut by 5 bases and J by 2 bases, with 7 bases left in between. In DNA, the CDR3 is TGCAGCGTTTCTTTTGGCAATCAGCCCCAGCATTTT. Translation: CSVSFGNQPQHF.

The chain has TRBV7-9 and TRBJ1-1; D is uncertain. CDR3 size: 14 residues. The germline V gene has CDR1 SEHNR and CDR2 FQNEAQ (reference sequence). V was trimmed by 1 base and J by 2 bases, leaving 8 bases between them. CDR3 in amino acids: CASSLVAVNTEAFF. The CDR3 nucleotides are TGTGCCAGCAGCTTAGTCGCAGTTAACACTGAAGCTTTCTTT.

The chain combines TRBV4-1 with TRBJ1-3, with 7 bases matching TRBD1. Trimming took 1 base from V and 0 from J; bases not matched to a gene: 3. The CDR3 totals 16 residues. CDR1 is MGHRA and CDR2 is YSYEKL in the germline V gene. The CDR3 is CASSQGGQVSGNTIYF. The CDR3, as DNA: TGCGCCAGCAGCCAAGGCGGACAGGTCTCTGGAAACACCATATATTTT.

This clone turned up a few times. At the DNA level, this CDR3 is encoded by other sequences in the same sample as well. This chain links TRBV27 with TRBJ1-6; 9 bases fit TRBD1. Per the germline V gene, CDR1 is MNHEY and CDR2 is SMNVEV (reference sequence). CDR3 length: 14 amino acids. V lost 3 bases, J lost 7 bases, and 1 base stayed unmatched. This CDR3 reads CASSFDRGNSPLHF. The DNA of the CDR3 is TGTGCCAGCAGTTTTGACAGGGGGAATTCACCCCTCCACTTT.

Only one count was recorded for this clone. This chain links TRBV28 with TRBJ2-7; the D gene is possibly TRBD1 (6 bases). V was pared by 7 bases and J by 3 bases, with 7 bases between. Looked up from germline, CDR1 is MDHEN and CDR2 is SYDVKM. This CDR3 contains 11 residues. The CDR3 DNA reads TGTGCCAGCACAGGGGTCTACGAGCAGTACTTC. It encodes CASTGVYEQYF. The full variable domain, its missing parts supplied by reference TRBV28 and TRBJ2-7, is DVKVTQSSRYLVKRTGEKVFLECVQDMDHENMFWYRQDPGLGLRLIYFSYDVKMKEKGDIPEGYSVSREKKERFSLILESASTNQTSMYLCASTGVYEQYFGPGTRLTVT.

The chain uses TRBV6-6 and TRBJ1-4; D gene unclear. V was clipped by 5 bases and J by 12 bases, with 13 bases between them. Germline V lookup: CDR1 MNHNY, CDR2 SVGAGI (reference sequence). The CDR3 has 12 amino acids. CDR3 sequence (DNA): TGTGCCAGCAGTCTTCTCCGGGAGGAACTGTTTTTT. It specifies CASSLLREELFF.

The rearrangement joins TRBV4-2 to TRBJ2-4; D call uncertain. The CDR3 consists of 15 residues. Trimming stripped 0 bases from V and 1 base from J, with 7 bases between. Germline V gene lookup returns CDR1 LGHNA and CDR2 YNFKEQ. CDR3 residues: CASSQDSSAKNIQYF. The CDR3 DNA reads as TGTGCCAGCAGCCAAGATTCAAGCGCCAAAAACATTCAGTACTTC.

The V gene is TRBV28, the J gene TRBJ2-7; weak D call: TRBD1 (7 bases). V lost 5 bases to trimming and J lost 10 bases, with 21 bases between them. This CDR3 is built from 14 residues. Germline-derived CDR1 and CDR2 are MDHEN and SYDVKM. DNA for the CDR3: TGTGCCAGCAGTCTCTCGCGGGGACAGCCAACACAGTACTTC. This sequence encodes CASSLSRGQPTQYF.

With regard to this clone: A read error may produce the germline difference seen at one junction end. J is TRBJ1-6 and V is TRBV19; maybe TRBD1 (6 bases). From germline, CDR1 is LNHDA and CDR2 SQIVND (reference sequence). The CDR3 runs 13 residues. CDR3 amino acids: CASSMDGLGQQFF. In DNA, the CDR3 is TGTGCCAGTAGTATGGACGGACTCGGACAGCAATTCTTT.

The CDR3 sequence: CASSQGDVDREVNQPQHF. CDR3 bases: TGTGCCAGCAGCCAGGGTGATGTTGACAGGGAAGTAAATCAGCCCCAGCATTTT. This chain connects TRBV21-1 to TRBJ1-5; TRBD1, as called in the table, went unchecked against the DNA. TRBV21-1 is a recognized pseudogene. This CDR3 is built from 18 residues.

V and J are TRBV4-2 and TRBJ2-2; TRBD1 matches 10 bases. Germline CDR1 reads LGHNA; CDR2 reads YNFKEQ. This CDR3 contains 16 residues. V trimming: 0 bases; J trimming: 5 bases; junction bases outside the gene matches: 3. The DNA for the CDR3 is TGTGCCAGCAGCCAAGACGGGACAGGGGATACCGGGGAGCTGTTTTTT. Translating gives CASSQDGTGDTGELFF.

Of note for this clone: The same CDR3 arises from other DNA sequences in this sample as well. V gene TRBV6-5 combines with J gene TRBJ1-3; D uncertain. This CDR3 region has 14 residues. CDR1 is MNHEY, CDR2 SVGAGI, per germline. V was trimmed by 0 bases and J by 3 bases, leaving 6 bases between them. The CDR3 reads CASSYSGVGNTIYF. As DNA, the CDR3 is TGTGCCAGCAGTTACTCGGGAGTTGGAAACACCATATATTTT.

CDR3 amino acids: CASSSPGQKLNQPQHF. The CDR3 DNA follows: TGTGCCAGTAGTTCCCCGGGACAGAAGCTCAATCAGCCCCAGCATTTT. J is TRBJ1-5 and V is TRBV19; 7 bases agree with TRBD1. The CDR3 runs to 16 residues. Germline V lookup: CDR1 LNHDA, CDR2 SQIVND (reference sequence). V shed 5 bases and J 3 bases; nucleotides not matched to a gene: 10.

The chain has TRBV4-1 and TRBJ1-6; tentatively, D is TRBD1 (5 bases). The CDR3 consists of 14 residues. Germline lookup yields CDR1 MGHRA and CDR2 YSYEKL. Trimming removed 4 bases at V and 7 bases at J, with 11 bases between. Here the CDR3 DNA reads TGCGCCAGCAGCCGTACAGGATTAAATTCACCCCTCCACTTT. It encodes CASSRTGLNSPLHF.

The V call is TRBV6-1, the J call TRBJ2-7; 8 bases align to TRBD1. The CDR3 totals 15 residues. CDR1 is MNHNS, CDR2 SASEGT, per germline. Trimming took 2 bases from V and 4 from J; bases not matched to a gene: 7. CDR3 protein: CASSEPGQVSYEQYF. DNA for the CDR3: TGTGCCAGCAGTGAACCGGGACAGGTTTCGTACGAGCAGTACTTC.

This clone was detected once. V gene TRBV28 combines with J gene TRBJ2-7; 10 positions match TRBD1. Trimming at V came to 6 bases and at J to 5 bases, leaving 10 bases not matched to a gene. Germline loops: CDR1 MDHEN, CDR2 SYDVKM. The CDR3 sequence is 15 residues long. This CDR3 reads CASRGTGVGNNEQYF. Here the CDR3 DNA reads TGTGCCAGCAGAGGGACAGGGGTCGGTAATAACGAGCAGTACTTC.

The rearrangement links TRBV5-6 to TRBJ2-3; weak D call: TRBD1 (7 bases). V was clipped by 2 bases and J by 14 bases, with 12 bases between them. The germline gives CDR1 SGHDT, CDR2 YYEEEE. CDR3 length: 11 residues. Written as DNA, the CDR3 is TGTGCCAGCAGCTTTCAGGGGGGTTGGTATTTT. Its translation is CASSFQGGWYF.

The rearrangement joins TRBV6-2 or TRBV6-3 to TRBJ2-7; tentative D call: TRBD2 (6 bases). Germline CDR1 is MNHEY and CDR2 is SVGEGT. Trimming removed 2 bases at V and 0 bases at J, with 11 bases between. The CDR3 loop spans 15 amino acids. In nucleotides, the CDR3 is TGTGCCAGCAGTTACCCCGACGGGAGCTCCTACGAGCAGTACTTC. It specifies CASSYPDGSSYEQYF.

V is TRBV30 and J is TRBJ2-2, with TRBD1 matching over 8 bases. CDR3 length: 16 amino acids. The V gene's germline CDR1 is GTSNPN and CDR2 SVGIG (reference sequence). Unmatched junction bases numbered 9, after V lost 0 bases and J lost 6 bases. The CDR3, as DNA: TGTGCCTGGAGTGTACACGGCAGGGGGCCCCCCGGGGAGCTGTTTTTT. Encoded protein: CAWSVHGRGPPGELFF.

This clone was picked up one time. The genes are TRBV7-9 and TRBJ2-7; a weak D match, TRBD1 (6 bases). This CDR3 spans 14 amino acids. V shed 5 bases and J shed 4 bases, with 15 bases lying between them. Germline CDR1 is SEHNR and CDR2 is FQNEAQ (reference sequence). The CDR3 loop is CASSPDRILYEQYF. The CDR3 coding sequence is TGTGCCAGCAGCCCGGACAGAATACTATACGAGCAGTACTTC.